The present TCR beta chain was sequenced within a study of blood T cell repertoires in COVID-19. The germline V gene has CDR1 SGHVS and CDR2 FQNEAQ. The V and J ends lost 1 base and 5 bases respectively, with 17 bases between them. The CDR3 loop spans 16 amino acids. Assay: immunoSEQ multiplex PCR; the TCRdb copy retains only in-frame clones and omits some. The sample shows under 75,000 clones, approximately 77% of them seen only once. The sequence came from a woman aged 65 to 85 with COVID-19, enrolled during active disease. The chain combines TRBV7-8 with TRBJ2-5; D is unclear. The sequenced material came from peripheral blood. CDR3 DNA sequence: TGTGCCAGCAGCTTAGTTATGGTATGGAGCTCGGAGACCCAGTACTTC. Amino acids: CASSLVMVWSSETQYF.